Sequencing of this T cell receptor (beta chain) was carried out in a study of blood T cells in healthy people across ages. With a J-beta primer mix and a sample-barcoded 5' primer, a second PCR ran about 7 to 12 cycles. One entry per CDR3 protein, called by TCRdb with MiXCR from the 5' RACE reads. The sample contains over 1,500,000 distinct CDR3 sequences, 49% of which appear only once. To note about this clonotype: Its antigen is unidentified.

The CDR3 runs 16 residues. The V gene end was trimmed by 4 bases and the J gene end by 6 bases; junction bases not matched to a gene: 12. Germline CDR1 and CDR2: KGHDR and SFDVKD. Study-wide results and caveats: There were more naive CD4+ cells and higher diversity in long-lived donors than in aged donors.

The chain joins TRBV24-1 to TRBJ2-5; the match to TRBD2 covers 8 bases. Sequencing was done on a sample of blood. The sequence was obtained from a middle-aged woman in good health. DNA for the CDR3: TGTGCCACCAGTGACCCTATGCGGGGGGCCGGAAAGACCCAGTACTTC. Amino acids: CATSDPMRGAGKTQYF.